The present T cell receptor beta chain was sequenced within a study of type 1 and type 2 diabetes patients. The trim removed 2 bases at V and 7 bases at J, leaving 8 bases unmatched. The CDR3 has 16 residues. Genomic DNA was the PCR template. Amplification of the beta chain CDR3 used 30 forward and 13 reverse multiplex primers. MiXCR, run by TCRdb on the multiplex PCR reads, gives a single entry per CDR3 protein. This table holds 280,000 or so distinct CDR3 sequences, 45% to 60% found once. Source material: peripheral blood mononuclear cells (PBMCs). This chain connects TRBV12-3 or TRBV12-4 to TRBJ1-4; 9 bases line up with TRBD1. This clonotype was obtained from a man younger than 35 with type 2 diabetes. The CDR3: CASSLWAQGAGEKLFF. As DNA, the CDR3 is TGTGCCAGCAGTTTATGGGCACAGGGGGCTGGTGAAAAACTGTTTTTT.